A selection of T cell receptor beta chains follows, all from one sample in a study of blood T cells in healthy people across ages. One entry per CDR3 protein, called by TCRdb with MiXCR from the 5' RACE reads. Of around 500,000 distinct CDR3 sequences listed, around 48% are singletons. Sequencing input: blood. All receptors derive from a man older than 75 in good health. CDR3s include the opening cysteine and the closing phenylalanine or tryptophan. A D gene is named only where the DNA matches it firmly.

D gene: NA
V gene: TRBV20-1
J gene: TRBJ1-2
CDR3 protein: CSARDMANHGYTF

D gene: NA
V gene: TRBV9
J gene: TRBJ2-3
CDR3 protein: CASSVGATTTDTQYF

D gene: NA
V gene: TRBV7-2
J gene: TRBJ2-1
CDR3 protein: CASSSRTGAYNEQFF

D gene: NA
V gene: TRBV25-1
J gene: TRBJ1-1
CDR3 protein: CASSGQPNTEAFF

D gene: TRBD1
V gene: TRBV4-3
J gene: TRBJ1-2
CDR3 protein: CASSQEVGQGANPLYGYTF

D gene: NA
V gene: TRBV6-6
J gene: TRBJ1-5
CDR3 protein: CASSLNRDTNLNQPQHF

D gene: NA
V gene: TRBV7-9
J gene: TRBJ2-1
CDR3 protein: CASSLAPNEQFF

D gene: TRBD1
V gene: TRBV7-2
J gene: NA
CDR3 protein: CASSFVGQGSTEQYF

D gene: NA
V gene: TRBV18
J gene: TRBJ1-2
CDR3 protein: CASSPQGREYGYTF

D gene: NA
V gene: TRBV5-1
J gene: TRBJ1-1
CDR3 protein: CACSETGSSGASTEAFF